Listed here is a single TCR beta chain. This sample was taken from a study of T cell responses to AZD1222 COVID-19 vaccine. Sequenced by immunoSEQ multiplex PCR; TCRdb stores in-frame clones only, minus some. Of about 150,000 clones listed, more than 80% were seen once; the top ten hold roughly 7.1%. This CDR3 has 16 residues. Germline V gene lookup returns CDR1 SGHNT and CDR2 YYREEE (reference sequence). V lost 3 bases, J lost 0 bases, and 4 bases stayed unmatched. The TCR originated in an adult who received the MenACWY meningococcal vaccine as a control. The chain employs TRBV5-4 and TRBJ1-3; 9 nucleotides align to TRBD1. Specimen: peripheral blood, collected 28 days after the second dose of the MenACWY control vaccine. CDR3 sequence reads: CASSSGQGRSGNTIYF. The CDR3 DNA reads as TGTGCCAGCAGCTCGGGACAGGGACGCTCTGGAAACACCATATATTTT.